The 23 T cell receptor beta chains below come from one sample, sequenced in a study of T cells after posttransplantation cyclophosphamide. Cyclophosphamide on days +3 and +4 followed busulfan-fludarabine conditioning and a marrow graft. Data came from immunoSEQ multiplex PCR; TCRdb stores just in-frame clones and leaves some out. The table records some 7,000 clones, just under 75% of them present only once. This material consisted of PBMCs, taken approximately 230 weeks after allogeneic stem cell transplant with posttransplant cyclophosphamide. These receptors originate from a male patient aged 25-45 years who received an allogeneic stem cell transplant from a related donor, was CMV-positive, and had acute GVHD only. Some T cells could come from the graft donor.

This chain links TRBV18 with TRBJ1-2, with 11 bases aligning to TRBD1. V lost 6 bases and J lost 4; bases outside the gene matches: 4. Germline-derived CDR1 and CDR2 are KGHSH and LQKENI. CDR3 length: 14 residues. CDR3 nucleotides: TGTGCCAGCTCCTCCGGGACAGGGGGCTATGGCTACACCTTC. This encodes CASSSGTGGYGYTF.

This sequence joins TRBV28 and TRBJ1-1, with a tentative D call TRBD1 (5 bases). Per germline, CDR1 MDHEN and CDR2 SYDVKM. There are 14 residues in the CDR3. The V and J ends lost 3 bases and 0 bases respectively, with 8 bases between them. The CDR3 is CASSLYRLNTEAFF. In DNA form, the CDR3 reads TGTGCCAGCAGTTTGTACAGGTTGAACACTGAAGCTTTCTTT. Full variable domain (rest looked up from reference TRBV28 and TRBJ1-1): DVKVTQSSRYLVKRTGEKVFLECVQDMDHENMFWYRQDPGLGLRLIYFSYDVKMKEKGDIPEGYSVSREKKERFSLILESASTNQTSMYLCASSLYRLNTEAFFGQGTRLTVV.

The CDR3 sequence is CASSRRGGSEKLFF. The CDR3 coding sequence is TGTGCCAGTAGCCGGAGGGGAGGGAGCGAAAAACTGTTTTTT. The chain carries TRBV19 and TRBJ1-4; D possibly corresponds to TRBD1 (5 bases). CDR3 length: 14 residues. The ends were cut back, 6 bases at V and 8 bases at J, with 16 bases in the middle. Germline-derived CDR1 and CDR2 are LNHDA and SQIVND (reference sequence).

The chain employs TRBV5-1 and TRBJ1-5; no firm D call. The CDR3 totals 13 residues. Germline CDR1 and CDR2: SGHRS and YFSETQ. V was pared by 4 bases and J by 3 bases, with 8 bases between. The chain's CDR3 is CASSRSYNQPQHF. DNA of the CDR3: TGCGCCAGCAGCCGAAGCTACAATCAGCCCCAGCATTTT.

Regarding this clone: The junction departs from the called germline gene at one end, perhaps through a read error. The chain recombines TRBV2 with TRBJ1-5, with 11 bases fitting TRBD1. CDR3 length: 15 residues. In germline, CDR1 is SNHLY, CDR2 FYNNEI. The CDR3 loop reads CASREGTGGNQPQHF. For the CDR3, the DNA is TGTGCCAGCAGGGAAGGGACAGGGGGAAATCAGCCCCAGCATTTT.

The V call is TRBV5-1, the J call TRBJ2-2, with 9 bases aligning to TRBD1. With 1 base clipped from V and 0 bases from J, the junction kept 1 base outside the gene matches. The CDR3 is 16 residues long. Germline CDR1 SGHRS, CDR2 YFSETQ. The CDR3 spells CASSLRTGANTGELFF. The CDR3 region has the DNA TGCGCCAGCAGCTTGAGGACAGGGGCGAACACCGGGGAGCTGTTTTTT. The full variable domain, in which reference TRBV5-1 and TRBJ2-2 provide the parts outside the CDR3, is KAGVTQTPRYLIKTRGQQVTLSCSPISGHRSVSWYQQTPGQGLQFLFEYFSETQRNKGNFPGRFSGRQFSNSRSEMNVSTLELGDSALYLCASSLRTGANTGELFFGEGSRLTVL.

This chain links TRBV15 with TRBJ1-4, with 9 bases lining up with TRBD1. Germline CDR1 reads LNHNV; CDR2 reads YYDKDF (reference sequence). The junction had 4 bases not matched to a gene; V was cut back by 5 bases and J by 3 bases. The CDR3 consists of 15 residues. CDR3 sequence reads: CATSEQGAPNEKLFF. Written as DNA, the CDR3 is TGTGCCACCAGCGAACAGGGGGCACCTAATGAAAAACTGTTTTTT.

This clone was counted only a few times. V is TRBV7-2 and J is TRBJ2-7; TRBD1 aligns across 10 bases. This CDR3 comprises 14 residues. V shed 7 bases and J 8 bases; nucleotides not matched to a gene: 11. Germline CDR1 reads SGHTA; CDR2 reads FQGNSA. CDR3 bases: TGTGCCAGCACCCTCACGAGGGGACAGGGGAAGCAGTACTTC. Protein product: CASTLTRGQGKQYF.

This chain joins TRBV9 and TRBJ1-1; TRBD1 aligns across 10 bases. The V and J ends lost 0 bases and 10 bases, in that order; junction bases with no gene match: 9. Germline values: CDR1 SGDLS, CDR2 YYNGEE. The CDR3 runs to 15 residues. The CDR3 loop is CASSVGSGTGAGAFF. CDR3 bases: TGTGCCAGCAGCGTAGGTTCCGGGACAGGGGCTGGAGCTTTCTTT.

This clone was found a few times. Other DNA sequences in the same sample also yield this CDR3. The chain recombines TRBV7-2 with TRBJ2-7; unclear D gene. CDR1 SGHTA and CDR2 FQGNSA come from the germline V gene. The CDR3 is 12 amino acids. With 5 bases removed from V and 0 bases from J, the gap between germline ends came to 5 bases. CDR3 loop: CASSLSSYEQYF. Here the CDR3 DNA reads TGTGCCAGCAGCCTTAGCTCCTACGAGCAGTACTTC.

This rearrangement joins TRBV5-5 to TRBJ2-5, with D perhaps matching TRBD2 (5 bases). CDR1 SGHKS and CDR2 YYEKEE come from the germline V gene (reference sequence). The CDR3 is 14 residues long. V was trimmed by 4 bases and J by 4 bases, leaving 14 bases between them. CDR3 amino acids: CASSGRAGGETQYF. In DNA form, the CDR3 reads TGTGCCAGCAGCGGGCGGGCAGGTGGAGAGACCCAGTACTTC.

The rearrangement links TRBV18 to TRBJ1-1, with a tentative D call TRBD1 (5 bases). V lost 7 bases and J lost 0, with 9 bases in between. The CDR3 covers 13 residues. The germline CDR1 and CDR2 sequences are KGHSH and LQKENI. Here the CDR3 reads CASLTDMNTEAFF. CDR3 nucleotides: TGTGCCAGCTTGACAGACATGAACACTGAAGCTTTCTTT.

The chain has TRBV5-8 and TRBJ1-3, with D maybe TRBD1 (6 bases). The ends were cut back, 0 bases at V and 0 bases at J, with 19 bases in the middle. This CDR3 contains 19 residues. Germline V gene sequence: CDR1 SGHTS, CDR2 YDEGEE. For the CDR3, the DNA is TGTGCCAGCAGCTTGGGGGACACAGAGGGTACAAGCTCTGGAAACACCATATATTTT. It encodes CASSLGDTEGTSSGNTIYF.

J is TRBJ2-5 and V is TRBV10-3; possible D gene TRBD1, 5 bases. The CDR3 length is 15 residues. Germline lookup yields CDR1 ENHRY and CDR2 SYGVKD. V was shortened by 6 bases and J by 0 bases, with 14 bases between the two germline ends. CDR3 in DNA: TGTGCCATCAGCGATAGGACACCGTACCAAGAGACCCAGTACTTC. Translated: CAISDRTPYQETQYF.

V usage is TRBV29-1 and J usage is TRBJ1-1, with 9 bases matching TRBD1. In germline, CDR1 is SQVTM, CDR2 ANQGSEA. Unmatched junction bases numbered 6, after V lost 7 bases and J lost 3 bases. This CDR3 has 13 residues. CDR3 DNA sequence: TGCAGCGCTAAGACAGGGGGGGACACTGAAGCTTTCTTT. It codes for CSAKTGGDTEAFF.

The V and J genes are TRBV6-1 and TRBJ1-4; 7 bases are shared with TRBD1. This CDR3 contains 13 residues. The V and J ends lost 11 bases and 6 bases, in that order; junction bases with no gene match: 9. The germline CDR1 and CDR2 sequences are MNHNS and SASEGT. CDR3 protein: CAAEGQLYEKLFF. CDR3 nucleotide sequence: TGTGCCGCAGAGGGACAGCTATATGAAAAACTGTTTTTT.

The chain couples TRBV18 to TRBJ1-3, with D unclear. CDR3 size: 16 residues. Trimming removed 6 bases from V and 0 bases from J, with 15 bases in between. Germline loops: CDR1 KGHSH, CDR2 LQKENI. As DNA, the CDR3 is TGTGCCAGCTCTCCTAACCCGATTTTCTCTGGAAACACCATATATTTT. Its protein is CASSPNPIFSGNTIYF.

The V gene is TRBV2, the J gene TRBJ1-1; no firm D call. This CDR3 contains 13 residues. Germline assignment: CDR1 SNHLY and CDR2 FYNNEI. Trimming pared 8 bases from V and 1 base from J, leaving 11 bases between. Here the CDR3 DNA reads TGTGCCAGCGCAAAGACAAAGAACACTGAAGCTTTCTTT. Amino acid sequence: CASAKTKNTEAFF. The entire variable domain, with the rest obtained from reference TRBV2 and TRBJ1-1, is as follows: EPEVTQTPSHQVTQMGQEVILRCVPISNHLYFYWYRQILGQKVEFLVSFYNNEISEKSEIFDDQFSVERPDGSNFTLKIRSTKLEDSAMYFCASAKTKNTEAFFGQGTRLTVV.

This clone was seen just once. The V call is TRBV7-8, the J call TRBJ2-1, with D possibly being TRBD2 (5 bases). CDR1 is SGHVS and CDR2 is FQNEAQ in the germline V gene. The CDR3 has 15 amino acids. Trimming took 1 base from V and 7 from J, leaving 14 bases between them. For the CDR3, the DNA is TGTGCCAGCAGCTTAGGGTCCGGCGGGTTGAATGAGCAGTTCTTC. It is translated as CASSLGSGGLNEQFF.

This sequence joins TRBV7-9 and TRBJ2-1; D might be TRBD2 (5 bases). With 5 bases removed from V and 2 bases from J, the gap between germline ends came to 10 bases. The CDR3 has 14 amino acids. CDR1 SEHNR and CDR2 FQNEAQ come from the germline V gene (reference sequence). The CDR3 spells CASSRTGTYNEQFF. In DNA form, the CDR3 reads TGTGCCAGCAGCCGGACGGGAACCTACAATGAGCAGTTCTTC. Full variable domain (remainder filled in from reference TRBV7-9 and TRBJ2-1): DTGVSQNPRHKITKRGQNVTFRCDPISEHNRLYWYRQTLGQGPEFLTYFQNEAQLEKSRLLSDRFSAERPKGSFSTLEIQRTEQGDSAMYLCASSRTGTYNEQFFGPGTRLTVL.

V gene TRBV19 combines with J gene TRBJ2-3, with D possibly being TRBD1 (6 bases). Germline V gene lookup returns CDR1 LNHDA and CDR2 SQIVND (reference sequence). V lost 10 bases to trimming and J lost 0 bases, with 11 bases between them. The CDR3 spans 13 residues. In DNA form, the CDR3 reads TGTGCCACCGGGACACTCAGCACAGATACGCAGTATTTT. Protein product: CATGTLSTDTQYF.

The sample holds a few counts of this clone. Within the sample, other DNA sequences also encode this same CDR3. The genes are TRBV10-3 and TRBJ1-2; D is undetermined. V dropped 0 bases and J dropped 4 bases, with 3 bases sitting between them. This CDR3 has 12 amino acids. CDR1 and CDR2 (germline): ENHRY, SYGVKD. As DNA, the CDR3 is TGTGCCATCAGTGAGTCGAGCTATGGCTACACCTTC. Protein sequence: CAISESSYGYTF.

V usage is TRBV19 and J usage is TRBJ1-2, with D possibly TRBD1 on 6 matching bases. This CDR3 spans 12 amino acids. The V and J ends lost 6 bases and 4 bases respectively, with 9 bases between them. Germline assignment: CDR1 LNHDA and CDR2 SQIVND (reference sequence). CDR3 residues: CASRQGSYGYTF. The DNA of the CDR3 is TGTGCCAGTAGGCAGGGGTCCTATGGCTACACCTTC. The variable domain in full, with the rest retrieved from reference TRBV19 and TRBJ1-2, is DGGITQSPKYLFRKEGQNVTLSCEQNLNHDAMYWYRQDPGQGLRLIYYSQIVNDFQKGDIAEGYSVSREKKESFPLTVTSAQKNPTAFYLCASRQGSYGYTFGSGTRLTVV.